The TCR beta chain described here comes from a study of shared clonotypes between healthy human individuals. Study summary: CD8 memory received one plate per donor, CD8 naive two, CD4 memory three and CD4 naive three. The study's findings and limits: Against clonotypes common to all four donors, non-shared ones had lower generation probabilities.

Germline CDR1 is LGHNA and CDR2 is YNFKEQ. The junction had 10 bases not matched to a gene; V was cut back by 4 bases and J by 7 bases. CDR3 length equals 16 residues. Measured with immunoSEQ multiplex PCR; TCRdb has only the in-frame clones, and not every one. Altogether around 2.5 million clones are present, approximately 93% being singletons, with the ten largest covering roughly 0.39%. A remark on this clone: What it binds is unknown.

The TCR was taken from a man younger than 30 in good health. Some clones in this sample may be carry-over from other donors' samples. The sample comprised naive CD4+ T cells from PBMCs. Subset in this sample: CD45RA+ positively selected. The genes are TRBV4-2 and TRBJ2-2; 9 nucleotides align to TRBD1. This chain's CDR3 is CASSRAGTGMDGELFF. In DNA, the CDR3 is TGTGCCAGCAGCCGCGCAGGGACAGGGATGGACGGGGAGCTGTTTTTT.